These T cell receptor beta chains were read from a single sample in a study of beta chain features in type 1 diabetes. The assay was immunoSEQ multiplex PCR, and TCRdb's table has in-frame clones only and misses some. This table holds roughly 240,000 clones, 13% to 15% found once. Sequencing input: naive CD4+ T cells from blood. The source is a woman between 40 and 50 years old in good health. The CDR3 runs from the conserved cysteine through the conserved F or W. D genes are given only for firm matches. Clone size, where shown, is once, few, many, or a class for clones that have expanded.

TRBJ1-2 | . | TRBV2 | few | CASSGGQFYGYTF | TGTGCCAGCAGTGGGGGACAATTCTACGGCTACACCTTC
TRBJ2-7 | . | TRBV11-2 | . | CASTLDLTSYEQYF | TGTGCCAGCACCCTAGATCTTACATCATACGAGCAGTACTTC
TRBJ2-1 | TRBD2 | TRBV25-1 | . | CASSEAQTSGGSNEQFF | TGTGCCAGCAGTGAAGCTCAAACTAGCGGGGGGTCAAATGAGCAGTTCTTC
TRBJ2-5 | TRBD2 | TRBV9 | few | CASSVSGGSQETQYF | TGTGCCAGCAGCGTAAGCGGGGGGTCCCAAGAGACCCAGTACTTC
TRBJ2-3 | TRBD1 | TRBV7-2 | . | CASSKDRGTDTQYF | TGTGCCAGCAGCAAGGACAGGGGGACAGATACGCAGTATTTT
TRBJ2-5 | . | TRBV7-7 | few | CASSQQGGQETQYF | TGTGCTAGCAGCCAACAGGGTGGGCAAGAGACCCAGTACTTC
TRBJ1-6 | TRBD1 | TRBV5-1 | few | CASSPRGTGEGSPLHF | TGCGCCAGCAGCCCAAGGGGGACAGGGGAAGGGTCACCCCTCCACTTT
TRBJ2-7 | TRBD2 | TRBV5-1 | few | CASSIGGSSYEQYF | TGCGCCAGCAGTATAGGCGGGAGCTCCTACGAGCAGTACTTC
TRBJ2-5 | TRBD2 | TRBV7-2 | few | CASSLETSRETQYF | TGTGCCAGCAGCCTAGAGACTAGCCGGGAGACCCAGTACTTC
TRBJ2-2 | . | TRBV19 | few | CASSIDRYTGELFF | TGTGCCAGTAGTATAGATCGTTACACCGGGGAGCTGTTTTTT
TRBJ1-2 | TRBD1 | TRBV25-1 | . | CASSETTGQGDGYTF | TGTGCCAGCAGTGAAACGACGGGACAGGGGGACGGCTACACCTTC
TRBJ2-3 | TRBD2 | TRBV5-1 | few | CASSSSGGRTDTQYF | TGCGCCAGCAGCTCGAGCGGGGGAAGGACAGATACGCAGTATTTT
TRBJ2-7 | . | TRBV7-2 | few | CASSFDSYYEQYF | TGTGCCAGCAGCTTTGACTCCTACTACGAGCAGTACTTC
TRBJ2-7 | . | TRBV7-2 | . | CASSRGGQGYEQYF | TGTGCCAGCAGCCGCGGGGGCCAGGGGTACGAGCAGTACTTC
TRBJ2-5 | . | TRBV4-3 | . | CASSQGQGGLGETQYF | TGCGCCAGCAGCCAAGGGCAGGGGGGCTTAGGGGAGACCCAGTACTTC
TRBJ2-7 | TRBD2 | TRBV6-1 | . | CASSTSGSYEQYF | TGTGCCAGCTCTACTAGCGGTTCCTACGAGCAGTACTTC
TRBJ1-2 | TRBD1 | TRBV5-1 | . | CASSLIQGPYGYTF | TGCGCCAGCAGCCTCATACAGGGGCCCTATGGCTACACCTTC
TRBJ1-3 | . | TRBV27 | . | CASRAAGYSGNTIYF | TGTGCCAGCAGGGCGGCCGGGTACTCTGGAAACACCATATATTTT
TRBJ2-5 | . | TRBV7-2 | few | CASSFNEQETQYF | TGTGCCAGCAGCTTTAACGAGCAAGAGACCCAGTACTTC
TRBJ2-7 | . | TRBV6-5 | . | CASSYSMWGQSYEQYF | TGTGCCAGCAGTTACTCGATGTGGGGGCAGTCCTACGAGCAGTACTTC
TRBJ2-7 | . | TRBV27 | few | CASSFRGQSYEQYF | TGTGCCAGCAGTTTCCGAGGACAGTCCTACGAGCAGTACTTC
TRBJ1-1 | . | TRBV5-1 | few | CASSVDRLNTEAFF | TGCGCCAGCAGCGTGGACAGACTGAACACTGAAGCTTTCTTT
TRBJ2-7 | TRBD2 | TRBV5-1 | . | CASSFNREGYEQYF | TGCGCCAGCAGCTTTAATCGGGAGGGCTACGAGCAGTACTTC
TRBJ1-2 | . | TRBV21-1 | few | CASSKLGTGNYGYTF | TGTGCCAGCAGCAAGTTAGGGACAGGCAACTATGGCTACACCTTC
TRBJ2-2 | TRBD2 | TRBV10-3 | . | CAISALGLENTGELFF | TGTGCCATCAGTGCCCTGGGACTAGAGAACACCGGGGAGCTGTTTTTT
TRBJ2-1 | TRBD2 | TRBV7-9 | . | CASSLVWRETTANEQFF | TGTGCCAGCAGCTTAGTATGGCGGGAGACGACGGCGAATGAGCAGTTCTTC
TRBJ2-3 | TRBD2 | TRBV5-1 | few | CASSSGLAGTDTQYF | TGCGCCAGCAGCTCAGGACTAGCGGGCACAGATACGCAGTATTTT
TRBJ2-1 | TRBD2 | TRBV19 | . | CASSMARGTSGGPGQFF | TGTGCCAGTAGTATGGCTAGGGGGACTAGCGGGGGTCCCGGGCAGTTCTTC
TRBJ2-1 | TRBD1 | TRBV7-2 | few | CASSLSGTGPYNEQFF | TGTGCCAGCAGCTTATCGGGGACAGGTCCCTACAATGAGCAGTTCTTC
TRBJ1-1 | TRBD1 | TRBV11-2 | few | CASSARGTEAFF | TGTGCCAGCAGCGCCAGGGGGACTGAAGCTTTCTTT
TRBJ2-7 | TRBD1 | TRBV2 | . | CASSDTRTGDRYEQYF | TGTGCCAGCAGCGATACCAGGACAGGGGATCGCTACGAGCAGTACTTC
TRBJ1-2 | . | TRBV7-2 | few | CASSPGGEGRDYYGYTF | TGTGCCAGCAGCCCGGGAGGGGAGGGCAGGGACTACTATGGCTACACCTTC
TRBJ2-3 | . | TRBV5-8 | . | CASSLSHGLSTDTQYF | TGTGCCAGCAGCTTGTCACATGGACTCAGCACAGATACGCAGTATTTT
TRBJ2-3 | TRBD1 | TRBV5-1 | few | CASSSGQGTDTQYF | TGCGCCAGCAGCAGTGGACAGGGCACAGATACGCAGTATTTT
TRBJ2-3 | TRBD2 | TRBV5-4 | few | CASSPGTSGSTDTQYF | TGTGCCAGCAGCCCGGGGACTAGCGGATCCACAGATACGCAGTATTTT
TRBJ1-1 | . | TRBV10-3 | few | CAISVSLGLNTEAFF | TGTGCCATCAGTGTGAGTTTGGGCCTAAACACTGAAGCTTTCTTT
TRBJ2-1 | . | TRBV6-1 | . | CASSYAGTGNEQFF | TGTGCCAGCAGTTATGCGGGGACGGGCAATGAGCAGTTCTTC
TRBJ1-4 | TRBD1 | TRBV29-1 | few | CSVEAGGGQGVEKLFF | TGCAGCGTTGAAGCGGGTGGGGGACAGGGGGTCGAAAAACTGTTTTTT
TRBJ1-2 | . | TRBV7-9 | few | CASSLDGRDYGYTF | TGTGCCAGCAGCTTAGATGGCAGGGACTATGGCTACACCTTC
TRBJ2-7 | TRBD1 | TRBV6-5 | . | CASKGQGVFREQYF | TGTGCCAGCAAGGGACAGGGTGTCTTTAGAGAGCAGTACTTC
TRBJ2-4 | . | TRBV7-9 | few | CASSLLGDLIRIQYF | TGTGCCAGCAGCTTATTAGGTGACTTAATTCGCATTCAGTACTTC
TRBJ1-2 | . | TRBV28 | . | CASIEQGNYGYTF | TGTGCCAGCATCGAGCAGGGGAACTATGGCTACACCTTC